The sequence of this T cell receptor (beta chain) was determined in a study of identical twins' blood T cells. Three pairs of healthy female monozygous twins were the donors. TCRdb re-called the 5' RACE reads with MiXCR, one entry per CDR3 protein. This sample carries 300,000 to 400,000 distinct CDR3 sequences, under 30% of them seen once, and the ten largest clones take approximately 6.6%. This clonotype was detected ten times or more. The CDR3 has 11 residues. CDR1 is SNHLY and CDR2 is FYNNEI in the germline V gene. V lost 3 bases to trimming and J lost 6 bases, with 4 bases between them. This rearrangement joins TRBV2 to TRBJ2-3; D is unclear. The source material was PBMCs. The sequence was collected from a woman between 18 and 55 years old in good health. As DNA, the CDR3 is TGTGCCAGCAGTGAGACGGATACGCAGTATTTT. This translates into CASSETDTQYF. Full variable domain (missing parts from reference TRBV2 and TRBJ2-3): EPEVTQTPSHQVTQMGQEVILRCVPISNHLYFYWYRQILGQKVEFLVSFYNNEISEKSEIFDDQFSVERPDGSNFTLKIRSTKLEDSAMYFCASSETDTQYFGPGTRLTVL.